This T cell receptor (beta chain) comes out of a study of OX40 agonist ivuxolimab in advanced cancers. Looking at the study overall: It was ivuxolimab, an agonistic anti-OX40 (CD134) antibody, that patients were treated with. With a range of roughly 20 to 85, age averaged about 58 years, and approximately 83% were male. Partial responses were achieved by three patients, one with hepatocellular carcinoma and two with cutaneous melanoma.

A remark on this clone: Different DNA sequences within this sample yield the same CDR3.

The data were produced by immunoSEQ multiplex PCR, yet TCRdb's version contains in-frame clones alone and is incomplete. The sample includes more than 70,000 clones, 70% to 90% of them seen just once. This material consisted of CD4+ or CD8+ T cells sorted from blood, taken in a trial of the OX40 agonist ivuxolimab. This TCR was sampled from an adult with an advanced solid tumor such as melanoma, head and neck, liver or kidney cancer.

The CDR3 DNA follows: TGTGCCAGCAGTTGGGTACAGACAGCTACCCCCTACGAGCAGTACTTC. Amino acids: CASSWVQTATPYEQYF. The chain uses TRBV28 and TRBJ2-7; possibly TRBD1 for D (5 bases). From germline, CDR1 is MDHEN and CDR2 SYDVKM. V gave up 4 bases and J gave up 2 bases, with 18 bases separating them. This CDR3 region has 16 residues. Supplemented by reference TRBV28 and TRBJ2-7, the full variable domain reads DVKVTQSSRYLVKRTGEKVFLECVQDMDHENMFWYRQDPGLGLRLIYFSYDVKMKEKGDIPEGYSVSREKKERFSLILESASTNQTSMYLCASSWVQTATPYEQYFGPGTRLTVT.